These 30 T cell receptor beta chains were sequenced from one sample in a study of T-cell reconstitution after alpha-beta-depleted transplantation in children. TCRbeta library preparation incorporated unique molecular identifiers. TCRdb recomputed calls from the PCR reads with MiXCR, one row per CDR3 protein. The repertoire holds more than 400,000 distinct CDR3 sequences, with roughly an eighth as singletons. The sequencing here drew on PBMCs, mostly from graft donor cells, taken 180 days after TCRalphabeta/CD19-depleted stem cell transplant. The receptors shown here come from a female patient aged 2-9 years who had a stem cell transplant for aplastic anemia, so the T cells may come from the graft donor.

The V and J genes are TRBV29-1 and TRBJ2-7; 7 nucleotides match TRBD1. The CDR3 runs to 15 residues. Losses at the gene ends were 4 bases for V and 2 bases for J; bases not matched to a gene: 11. Looked up from germline, CDR1 is SQVTM and CDR2 is ANQGSEA. The CDR3 DNA sequence: TGCAGCGTTGCTGGAGAGGGGGCTATCCCCTACGAGCAGTACTTC. Amino acids: CSVAGEGAIPYEQYF.

The chain employs TRBV11-1 and TRBJ2-2; possibly TRBD1 or TRBD2 for D (5 bases each). Trimming removed 5 bases at V and 6 bases at J, with 19 bases between. This CDR3 is built from 16 residues. The germline CDR1 and CDR2 sequences are SGHAT and FQDESV (reference sequence). This CDR3 is CASSHGPTGLAGELFF. For the CDR3, the DNA is TGTGCCAGCAGCCACGGCCCTACAGGACTGGCCGGGGAGCTGTTTTTT.

This clonotype was counted between two and nine times. This chain links TRBV4-3 with TRBJ2-3; D is ambiguous. There are 14 residues in the CDR3. Germline V gene lookup returns CDR1 LGHNA and CDR2 YSLEER. The ends were cut back, 0 bases at V and 4 bases at J, with 8 bases in the middle. The CDR3 coding sequence is TGCGCCAGCAGCCAAGAAAACGATGCAGATACGCAGTATTTT. It yields the protein CASSQENDADTQYF.

This rearrangement joins TRBV4-1 to TRBJ2-5, with 9 positions matching TRBD2. The CDR3 spans 18 residues. Germline trimming cut 0 bases from V and 2 bases from J; bases unmatched to any gene: 10. Germline CDR1 reads MGHRA; CDR2 reads YSYEKL. In DNA, the CDR3 is TGCGCCAGCAGCCAAGATCCCCCCCTAGCGGGAACACAAGAGACCCAGTACTTC. It specifies CASSQDPPLAGTQETQYF.

The chain carries TRBV20-1 and TRBJ2-7; D perhaps matches TRBD2 (6 bases). V lost 6 bases and J lost 6, with 18 bases in between. The CDR3 runs 13 residues. Per germline, CDR1 DFQATT and CDR2 SNEGSKA (reference sequence). CDR3 sequence reads: CSARGGKRGEQYV. As DNA, the CDR3 is TGCAGTGCAAGGGGCGGGAAACGGGGCGAGCAGTACGTC.

The chain has TRBV12-3 or TRBV12-4 and TRBJ1-5; tentative D call: TRBD1 (5 bases). Trimming took off 5 bases at V and 6 bases at J, with 20 bases between the two ends. The length of the CDR3 is 16 residues. CDR3: CASSPAGARNRQPQHF. Written as DNA, the CDR3 is TGTGCCAGCAGTCCCGCCGGGGCGCGTAATCGTCAGCCCCAGCATTTT.

This clonotype turned up a few times. The chain carries TRBV3-1 and TRBJ2-5; 11 bases match TRBD2. V lost 4 bases to trimming and J lost 5 bases; unmatched junction nucleotides: 9. CDR3 size: 16 residues. Germline values: CDR1 LGHDT, CDR2 YNNKEL (reference sequence). CDR3 region: CASSLGLAASGETQYF. The DNA for the CDR3 is TGTGCCAGCAGCCTGGGACTAGCGGCCTCGGGGGAGACCCAGTACTTC.

A few counts support this clonotype. The chain carries TRBV7-2 and TRBJ2-5; D could derive from TRBD1 or TRBD2 (5 bases each). The V gene's germline CDR1 is SGHTA and CDR2 FQGNSA. The CDR3 consists of 17 residues. V was shortened by 1 base and J by 10 bases, with 25 bases between the two germline ends. CDR3 bases: TGTGCCAGCAGCTTAGGCAGGCAGGGAGCTCAACTGGTGGACCAGTACTTC. Encoded protein: CASSLGRQGAQLVDQYF. The variable domain in full, with the rest retrieved from reference TRBV7-2 and TRBJ2-5, is GAGVSQSPSNKVTEKGKDVELRCDPISGHTALYWYRQSLGQGLEFLIYFQGNSAPDKSGLPSDRFSAERTGGSVSTLTIQRTQQEDSAVYLCASSLGRQGAQLVDQYFGPGTRLLVL.

There are many counts of this clonotype. The V gene is TRBV12-3 or TRBV12-4, the J gene TRBJ1-5; D remains ambiguous. The CDR3 spans 14 residues. V lost 3 bases and J lost 3, with 9 bases in between. The CDR3 here is CASSFLGSNQPQHF. CDR3 bases: TGTGCCAGCAGTTTTCTGGGGTCCAATCAGCCCCAGCATTTT.

This clonotype was found many times. The rearrangement uses TRBV7-2 and TRBJ2-1; TRBD2 is a possible D gene (6 bases). Germline lookup yields CDR1 SGHTA and CDR2 FQGNSA. Deletions cut 1 base from V and 0 bases from J, with 10 bases between. This CDR3 has 16 residues. The CDR3 spells CASSLGGRSSYNEQFF. The DNA for the CDR3 is TGTGCCAGCAGCTTAGGAGGGAGGAGCTCCTACAATGAGCAGTTCTTC.

This clonotype has only a few counts. The rearrangement uses TRBV7-2 and TRBJ1-5; D gene uncertain. V lost 1 base and J 7 bases, leaving 14 bases between the germline ends. The CDR3 extends over 15 amino acids. Germline CDR1 and CDR2: SGHTA and FQGNSA. CDR3 sequence: CASSLVGGGYQPQHF. The CDR3 DNA sequence: TGTGCCAGCAGCTTAGTTGGTGGAGGGTACCAGCCCCAGCATTTT.

CDR3 in amino acids: CATSRDNLGNTIYF. The CDR3 coding sequence is TGTGCCACCAGCAGAGATAACCTTGGAAACACCATATATTTT. The V call is TRBV15, the J call TRBJ1-3, with no clear D. V was cut by 0 bases and J by 3 bases, with 6 bases left in between. This CDR3 is built from 14 residues. Germline CDR1 reads LNHNV; CDR2 reads YYDKDF (reference sequence).

This clonotype turned up a few times. The J gene is TRBJ2-7, the V gene TRBV7-2; D remains ambiguous. Deletions cut 2 bases from V and 2 bases from J, with 10 bases between. The length of the CDR3 is 14 residues. Germline V CDR1 and CDR2: SGHTA, FQGNSA. The CDR3 DNA reads as TGTGCCAGCAGCTTATTTTTACGGGCCTACGAGCAGTACTTC. As protein: CASSLFLRAYEQYF.

V is TRBV5-8 and J is TRBJ2-7; 12 bases are shared with TRBD2. V lost 0 bases to trimming and J lost 2 bases; unmatched junction nucleotides: 6. CDR1 is SGHTS and CDR2 is YDEGEE in the germline V gene. The CDR3 extends over 17 amino acids. The CDR3 region has the DNA TGTGCCAGCAGCTTGGGACTAGCGGGAGCACCGGCCTACGAGCAGTACTTC. It codes for CASSLGLAGAPAYEQYF.

The chain joins TRBV5-1 to TRBJ2-1; 9 bases agree with TRBD1. V shed 5 bases, J shed 4 bases, and the junction held 7 bases outside the gene matches. This CDR3 has 15 residues. CDR1 is SGHRS, CDR2 YFSETQ, per germline. The CDR3, as DNA: TGCGCCAGCAGTCAACTGACAGGGGGGTACAATGAGCAGTTCTTC. Encoded protein: CASSQLTGGYNEQFF. Full variable domain (missing parts from reference TRBV5-1 and TRBJ2-1): KAGVTQTPRYLIKTRGQQVTLSCSPISGHRSVSWYQQTPGQGLQFLFEYFSETQRNKGNFPGRFSGRQFSNSRSEMNVSTLELGDSALYLCASSQLTGGYNEQFFGPGTRLTVL.

This clonotype was counted a few times. The DNA for the CDR3 is TGTGCCAGCAGCTTCCGGGACAGGACAGATACGCAGTATTTT. Translating gives CASSFRDRTDTQYF. The gene calls are TRBV7-2 and TRBJ2-3, with 8 nucleotides matching TRBD1. The germline V gene has CDR1 SGHTA and CDR2 FQGNSA. This CDR3 is 14 amino acids long. With V trimmed by 3 bases and J by 3 bases, 2 bases remained unmatched.

This clonotype came up a few times. CDR3 amino acids: CASSLAYDRHRRGTQYF. Here the CDR3 DNA reads TGTGCCAGCAGCTTAGCGTACGACAGGCATCGCCGGGGGACCCAGTACTTC. The rearrangement joins TRBV7-9 to TRBJ2-5; TRBD1 might be the D (6 bases). V lost 0 bases and J lost 7, with 21 bases in between. This CDR3 is 17 amino acids long. CDR1 and CDR2 (germline): SEHNR, FQNEAQ (reference sequence).

This clonotype was counted between two and nine times. The chain employs TRBV27 and TRBJ1-6, with a tentative D call TRBD1 (5 bases). V was cut by 7 bases and J by 7 bases, with 14 bases left in between. From germline, CDR1 is MNHEY and CDR2 SMNVEV (reference sequence). There are 14 residues in the CDR3. CDR3 amino acids: CASNGGDSNSPLHF. In DNA, the CDR3 is TGTGCCAGCAATGGAGGGGATTCCAATTCACCCCTCCACTTT.

The chain recombines TRBV12-3 or TRBV12-4 with TRBJ2-1; D is perhaps TRBD1 or TRBD2 (5 bases each). This CDR3 is built from 15 residues. V was cut by 5 bases and J by 8 bases, with 19 bases left in between. This CDR3 is CASSRRDPSFDEQFF. CDR3 sequence (DNA): TGTGCCAGCAGTCGCCGGGACCCTTCGTTCGATGAGCAGTTCTTC.

This chain uses TRBV7-9 with TRBJ2-7; D remains unclear. From germline, CDR1 is SEHNR and CDR2 FQNEAQ (reference sequence). The CDR3 consists of 13 residues. V was clipped by 5 bases and J by 5 bases, with 13 bases between them. CDR3 region: CASSPGSLHEQYV. Here the CDR3 DNA reads TGTGCCAGCAGCCCCGGGTCCCTCCACGAGCAGTACGTC.

Only a few counts were recorded for this clonotype. The V gene is TRBV9, the J gene TRBJ2-1; D is ambiguous. Trimming took 3 bases from V and 4 from J, leaving 11 bases between them. The CDR3 loop spans 14 amino acids. CDR1 and CDR2 from the germline V gene are SGDLS and YYNGEE. The CDR3 region is CASSGRLGYNEQFF. CDR3 nucleotide sequence: TGTGCCAGCAGCGGTCGACTGGGATACAATGAGCAGTTCTTC.

This clonotype was seen a few times. The rearrangement joins TRBV7-9 to TRBJ2-1; 15 bases fit TRBD2. The length of the CDR3 is 16 residues. V shed 4 bases and J 7 bases; nucleotides not matched to a gene: 5. Germline values: CDR1 SEHNR, CDR2 FQNEAQ (reference sequence). CDR3 nucleotide sequence: TGTGCCAGCAGCTCTGGACTAGCGGGGGGGCCGAATGAGCAGTTCTTC. Protein sequence: CASSSGLAGGPNEQFF.

The rearrangement links TRBV29-1 to TRBJ2-1, with 10 bases fitting TRBD2. The germline CDR1 and CDR2 sequences are SQVTM and ANQGSEA. V lost 6 bases, J lost 4 bases, and 15 bases stayed unmatched. The CDR3 is 17 amino acids. The CDR3 here is CSVSRVLSGRDYNEQFF. DNA of the CDR3: TGCAGCGTCAGCCGAGTCCTCAGCGGGAGGGATTACAATGAGCAGTTCTTC.

This clonotype was observed a handful of times. The rearrangement joins TRBV20-1 to TRBJ2-5; D remains unclear. The ends were cut back, 3 bases at V and 3 bases at J, with 14 bases in the middle. Germline V gene lookup returns CDR1 DFQATT and CDR2 SNEGSKA (reference sequence). The CDR3 sequence is 14 residues long. The CDR3 sequence: CSARWAEVEETQYF. In DNA form, the CDR3 reads TGCAGTGCTAGGTGGGCAGAAGTGGAAGAGACCCAGTACTTC.

This clonotype was observed a few times. J is TRBJ2-3 and V is TRBV19; 9 nucleotides line up with TRBD1. This CDR3 contains 14 residues. J was trimmed by 0 bases and V by 11 bases; bases with no gene match: 6. Germline loops: CDR1 LNHDA, CDR2 SQIVND (reference sequence). CDR3 loop: CAGTGGPSTDTQYF. CDR3 in DNA: TGTGCCGGAACAGGGGGCCCTAGCACAGATACGCAGTATTTT. The full variable domain, with the rest looked up from reference TRBV19 and TRBJ2-3, is DGGITQSPKYLFRKEGQNVTLSCEQNLNHDAMYWYRQDPGQGLRLIYYSQIVNDFQKGDIAEGYSVSREKKESFPLTVTSAQKNPTAFYLCAGTGGPSTDTQYFGPGTRLTVL.

This chain's CDR3 is CASSFSGLAGVGETQYF. CDR3 coding DNA: TGTGCCAGCAGCTTCTCGGGACTAGCGGGAGTCGGGGAGACCCAGTACTTC. The chain joins TRBV7-3 to TRBJ2-5; the match to TRBD2 covers 14 bases. Germline values: CDR1 SGHTA, CDR2 FQGTGA. Trimming took 3 bases from V and 5 from J; bases not matched to a gene: 8. The CDR3 sequence is 17 residues long. The full variable domain, completed using reference TRBV7-3 and TRBJ2-5, is GAGVSQTPSNKVTEKGKYVELRCDPISGHTALYWYRQSLGQGPEFLIYFQGTGAADDSGLPNDRFFAVRPEGSVSTLKIQRTERGDSAVYLCASSFSGLAGVGETQYFGPGTRLLVL.

This clonotype was recorded a few times. This chain uses TRBV28 with TRBJ2-7; 11 nucleotides line up with TRBD2. The CDR3 extends over 16 amino acids. V lost 2 bases and J lost 1; bases outside the gene matches: 4. Germline V lookup: CDR1 MDHEN, CDR2 SYDVKM. The CDR3 nucleotides are TGTGCCAGCAGTTTAAATAGACTAGCGGGGTCCTACGAGCAGTACTTC. Translated, it gives CASSLNRLAGSYEQYF.

In its sample, this clonotype was seen a few times. CDR3 residues: CASSPGTYSSYEQYF. The CDR3 bases are TGTGCCAGCAGTCCGGGGACTTATAGCTCCTACGAGCAGTACTTC. The chain combines TRBV28 with TRBJ2-7, with a possible D match to TRBD2 (6 bases). Trimming left V 5 bases short and J 0 bases short, with 14 bases between. Germline CDR1 and CDR2: MDHEN and SYDVKM. This CDR3 spans 15 amino acids.

This clonotype was counted only a few times. The V call is TRBV7-9, the J call TRBJ2-7, with a weak D call TRBD2 (7 bases). Trimming cost V 1 base and J 4 bases, with 14 bases left between them. The CDR3 covers 15 residues. Germline CDR1 is SEHNR and CDR2 is FQNEAQ (reference sequence). The CDR3 DNA is TGTGCCAGCAGCTTAGTGGGAGGGGGTATTTACGAGCAGTACTTC. Translation: CASSLVGGGIYEQYF.

This clonotype was counted a few times. The chain couples TRBV20-1 to TRBJ2-1; no clear D gene. In germline, CDR1 is DFQATT, CDR2 SNEGSKA (reference sequence). Trimming removed 2 bases at V and 2 bases at J, with 13 bases between. The CDR3 length is 15 residues. In DNA, the CDR3 is TGCAGTGCTAGATTGTATCTAGGTCCCTACAATGAGCAGTTCTTC. Its translation: CSARLYLGPYNEQFF.